The rows below give T cell receptor beta chains drawn from one sample of a study of T cell responses to AZD1222 COVID-19 vaccine. Repertoires were generated with immunoSEQ multiplex PCR, while TCRdb's copy carries only in-frame clones and drops some. The table records 100,000 or so clones, about 90% of them present only once. The material was peripheral blood, obtained on day 0 of AZD1222 vaccination. All receptors come from an adult in good health. Both conserved end residues are part of each CDR3. D genes are given only for firm matches. Some rows have no size entry. The others give once, few or many, or a class for an expanded clone.

14	TRBV2	NA	NA	TRBJ1-2	CASSGREGVYGYTF	TGTGCCAGCAGTGGGAGGGAGGGCGTCTATGGCTACACCTTC
13	TRBV6-6	NA	NA	TRBJ1-1	CASTTTENTEAFF	TGTGCCAGCACCACTACAGAGAACACTGAAGCTTTCTTT
12	TRBV10-3	NA	NA	TRBJ1-2	CAISDPLGGYTF	TGTGCCATCAGCGATCCATTAGGTGGCTACACCTTC
17	TRBV5-1	once	NA	TRBJ1-3	CASSPHGSLGSGNTIYF	TGTGCCAGCAGCCCCCACGGTTCTCTGGGGAGTGGAAACACCATATATTTT
11	TRBV6-2/TRBV6-3	once	NA	TRBJ2-7	CASSDLYEQYF	TGTGCCAGCAGCGATCTCTACGAGCAGTACTTC
14	TRBV5-4	once	NA	TRBJ1-2	CASSTIRGIGGYTF	TGTGCCAGCAGCACAATACGGGGGATTGGTGGCTACACCTTC
15	TRBV9	NA	NA	TRBJ1-4	CASSVGGPNNEKLFF	TGTGCCAGCAGCGTTGGGGGGCCGAATAATGAAAAACTGTTTTTT
16	TRBV9	NA	NA	TRBJ2-7	CASSPHLGTPNYEQYF	TGTGCCAGCAGCCCACACCTGGGGACCCCGAACTACGAGCAGTACTTC
13	TRBV9	NA	TRBD1	TRBJ1-1	CASSVTGRSEAFF	TGTGCCAGCAGCGTGACAGGGAGGTCTGAAGCTTTCTTT
14	TRBV15	NA	NA	TRBJ1-5	CATSPLYSNQPQHF	TGTGCCACCAGCCCTCTGTATAGCAATCAGCCCCAGCATTTT
12	TRBV29-1	NA	TRBD1	TRBJ1-2	CSVSDRVAGYTF	TGCAGCGTTTCGGACAGGGTAGCGGGCTACACCTTC
18	TRBV13	once	TRBD1	TRBJ1-6	CASSYTGARSSYNSPLHF	TGTGCCAGCAGCTACACAGGGGCGAGAAGCTCCTATAATTCACCCCTCCACTTT
14	TRBV6-5	NA	TRBD1	TRBJ1-4	CASSYSTGYEKLFF	TGTGCCAGCAGTTACTCGACAGGGTATGAAAAACTGTTTTTT
15	TRBV7-2	NA	NA	TRBJ1-2	CASSSLPGMGYGYTF	TGTGCCAGCAGCTCCCTCCCAGGGATGGGCTATGGCTACACCTTC
14	TRBV6-2/TRBV6-3	NA	NA	TRBJ1-5	CASSWLRGNQPQHF	TGTGCCAGCAGTTGGCTTAGGGGGAATCAGCCCCAGCATTTT
14	TRBV5-6	NA	NA	TRBJ1-2	CASSLDGGSYGYTF	TGTGCCAGCAGCTTGGACGGAGGCTCCTATGGCTACACCTTC
13	TRBV10-3	NA	NA	TRBJ1-4	CAISEPLGEKLFF	TGTGCCATCAGTGAGCCATTGGGTGAAAAACTGTTTTTT
15	TRBV28	once	TRBD1	TRBJ1-5	CASSPGTGEVQPQHF	TGTGCCAGCAGTCCGGGGACAGGGGAGGTGCAGCCCCAGCATTTT